This TCR beta chain is drawn from a study of Ad26.COV2.S vaccination and SARS-CoV-2 variants. Study context: Intramuscular Ad26.COV2.S doses were given once or twice, 56 days apart.

Per germline, CDR1 SEHNR and CDR2 FQNEAQ (reference sequence). V dropped 2 bases and J dropped 5; count of bases not matched to a gene: 11. The CDR3 has 16 residues. Treatment meaning: roughly 20 received Ad26.COV2.S at low or high dose, single or two shots; 5 received placebo; per-sample allocation not given. Collection of samples fell on day 63 after the first vaccine or placebo injection. The protocol was immunoSEQ multiplex PCR, while the TCRdb copy is restricted to in-frame clones and leaves out a portion. The profile shows approximately 420,000 clones, around nine tenths of them singletons. The starting material was peripheral blood, obtained in a trial of Ad26.COV2.S vaccine versus placebo. This rearrangement joins TRBV7-9 to TRBJ2-5, with TRBD1 matching over 7 bases. This sequence was found in a person aged 18-60 years who received the Ad26.COV2.S COVID-19 vaccine or a placebo. The CDR3 reads CASSLSRQGVRETQYF. CDR3 sequence (DNA): TGTGCCAGCAGCTTATCGAGGCAGGGGGTTCGGGAGACCCAGTACTTC.